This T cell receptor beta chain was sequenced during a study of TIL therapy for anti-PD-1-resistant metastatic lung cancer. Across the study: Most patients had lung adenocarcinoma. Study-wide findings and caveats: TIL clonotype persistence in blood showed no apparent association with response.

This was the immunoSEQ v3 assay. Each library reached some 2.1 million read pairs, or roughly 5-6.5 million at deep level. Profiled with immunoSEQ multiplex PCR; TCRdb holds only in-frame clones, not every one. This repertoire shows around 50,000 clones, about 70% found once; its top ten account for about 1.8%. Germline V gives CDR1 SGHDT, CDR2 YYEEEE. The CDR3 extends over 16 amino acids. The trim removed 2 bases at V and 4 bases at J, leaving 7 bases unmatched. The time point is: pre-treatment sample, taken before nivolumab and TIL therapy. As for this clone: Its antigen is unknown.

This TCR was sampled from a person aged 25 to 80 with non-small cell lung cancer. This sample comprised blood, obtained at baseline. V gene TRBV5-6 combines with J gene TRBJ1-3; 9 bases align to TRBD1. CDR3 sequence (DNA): TGTGCCAGCAGCTTCACAGGGGGCGCGCCCGGAAACACCATATATTTT. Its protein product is CASSFTGGAPGNTIYF.